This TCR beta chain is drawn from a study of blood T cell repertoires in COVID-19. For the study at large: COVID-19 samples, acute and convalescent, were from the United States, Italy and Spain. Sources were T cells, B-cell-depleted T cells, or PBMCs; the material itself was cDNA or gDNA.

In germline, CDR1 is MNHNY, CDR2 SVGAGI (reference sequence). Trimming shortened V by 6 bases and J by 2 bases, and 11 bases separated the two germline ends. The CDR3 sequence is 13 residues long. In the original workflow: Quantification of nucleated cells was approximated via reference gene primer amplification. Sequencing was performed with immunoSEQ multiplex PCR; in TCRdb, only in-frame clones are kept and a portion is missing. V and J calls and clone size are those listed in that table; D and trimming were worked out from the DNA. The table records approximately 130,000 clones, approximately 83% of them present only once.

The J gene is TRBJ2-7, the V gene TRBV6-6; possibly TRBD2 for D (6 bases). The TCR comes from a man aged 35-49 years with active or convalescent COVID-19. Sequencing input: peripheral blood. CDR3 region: CASREGFPYEQYF. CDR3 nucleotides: TGTGCCAGCAGGGAGGGGTTCCCCTACGAGCAGTACTTC.